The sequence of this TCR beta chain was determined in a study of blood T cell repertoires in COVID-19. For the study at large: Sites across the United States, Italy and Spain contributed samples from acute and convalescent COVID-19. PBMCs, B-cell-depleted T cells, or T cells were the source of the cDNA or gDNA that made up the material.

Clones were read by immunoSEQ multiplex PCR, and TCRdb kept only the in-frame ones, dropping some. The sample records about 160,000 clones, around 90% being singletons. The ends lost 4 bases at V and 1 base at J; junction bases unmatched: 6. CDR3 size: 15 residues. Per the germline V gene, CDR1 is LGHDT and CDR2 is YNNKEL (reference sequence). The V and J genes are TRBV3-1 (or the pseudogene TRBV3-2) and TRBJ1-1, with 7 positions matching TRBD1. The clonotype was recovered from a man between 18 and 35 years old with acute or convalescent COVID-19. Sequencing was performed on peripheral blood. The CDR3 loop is CASSRGTAPNTEAFF. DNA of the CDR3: TGTGCCAGCAGCCGCGGGACAGCGCCGAACACTGAAGCTTTCTTT.